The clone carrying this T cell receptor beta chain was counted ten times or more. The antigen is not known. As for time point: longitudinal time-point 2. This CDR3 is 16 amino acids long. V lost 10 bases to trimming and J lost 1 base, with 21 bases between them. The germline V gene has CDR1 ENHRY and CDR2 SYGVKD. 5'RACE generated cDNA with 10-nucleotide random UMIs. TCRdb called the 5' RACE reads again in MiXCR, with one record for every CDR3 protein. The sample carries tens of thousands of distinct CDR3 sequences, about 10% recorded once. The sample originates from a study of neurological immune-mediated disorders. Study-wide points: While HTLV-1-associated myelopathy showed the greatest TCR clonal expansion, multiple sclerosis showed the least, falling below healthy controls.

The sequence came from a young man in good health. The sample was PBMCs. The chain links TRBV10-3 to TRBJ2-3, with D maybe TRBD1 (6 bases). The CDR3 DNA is TGTGCCACAGAATCTGACAACCCAGGGGGCACAGATACGCAGTATTTT. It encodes CATESDNPGGTDTQYF.